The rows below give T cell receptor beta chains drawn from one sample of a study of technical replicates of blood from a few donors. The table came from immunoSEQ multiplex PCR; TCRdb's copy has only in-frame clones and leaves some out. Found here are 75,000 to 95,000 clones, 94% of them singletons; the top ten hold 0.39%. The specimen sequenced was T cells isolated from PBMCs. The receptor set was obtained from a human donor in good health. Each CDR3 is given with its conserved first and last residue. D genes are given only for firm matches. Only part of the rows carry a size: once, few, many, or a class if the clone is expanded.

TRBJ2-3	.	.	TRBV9	CASTPTGRTGTDTQYF	TGTGCCAGCACCCCGACCGGGAGAACGGGCACAGATACGCAGTATTTT
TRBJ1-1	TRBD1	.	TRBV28	CASSDRVAAFF	TGTGCCAGCAGTGACAGGGTCGCGGCTTTCTTT
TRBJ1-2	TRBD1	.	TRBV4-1	CASSHRDRGDYGYTF	TGCGCCAGCAGCCACCGGGACAGGGGGGACTATGGCTACACCTTC
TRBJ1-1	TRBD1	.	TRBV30	CAWRRQGNTEAFF	TGTGCCTGGAGAAGACAGGGAAACACTGAAGCTTTCTTT
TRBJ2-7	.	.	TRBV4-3	CASSQEPMLYEQYF	TGCGCCAGCAGCCAAGAGCCAATGCTATACGAGCAGTACTTC
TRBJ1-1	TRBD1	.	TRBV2	CASSDRGQSFAEAFF	TGTGCCAGCAGTGACAGGGGACAGTCTTTCGCTGAAGCTTTCTTT
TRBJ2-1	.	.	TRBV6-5	CASSYSGGIRYNEQFF	TGTGCCAGCAGTTACTCTGGGGGCATACGCTACAATGAGCAGTTCTTC
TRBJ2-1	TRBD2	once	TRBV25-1	CASSEFTSGNSEQFF	TGTGCCAGCAGTGAGTTCACTAGCGGGAATTCTGAGCAGTTCTTC
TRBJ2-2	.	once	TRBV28	CASSPLNTGELFF	TGTGCCAGCAGTCCCTTGAACACCGGGGAGCTGTTTTTT
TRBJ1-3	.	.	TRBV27	CASSLSSEGAGNTIYF	TGTGCCAGCAGTTTATCGTCGGAGGGTGCGGGAAACACCATATATTTT
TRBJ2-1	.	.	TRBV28	CATRLFTPSSYNEQFF	TGTGCCACCCGCCTTTTTACCCCTAGCTCCTACAATGAGCAGTTCTTC
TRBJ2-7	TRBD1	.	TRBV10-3	CAISEWNRGQGEQYF	TGTGCCATCAGTGAATGGAACAGGGGGCAAGGGGAGCAGTACTTC
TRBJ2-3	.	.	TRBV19	CASSIQGTDTQYF	TGTGCCAGTAGTATACAGGGGACAGATACGCAGTATTTT
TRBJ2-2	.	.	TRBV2	CASRVTRTGELFF	TGTGCCAGCAGGGTTACACGCACCGGGGAGCTGTTTTTT
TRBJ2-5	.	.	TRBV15	CATSRDYSGETQYF	TGTGCCACCAGCAGAGATTACTCAGGGGAGACCCAGTACTTC
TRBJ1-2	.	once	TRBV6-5	CASSRLTWQDYGYTF	TGTGCCAGCAGTCGTCTTACGTGGCAGGACTATGGCTACACCTTC
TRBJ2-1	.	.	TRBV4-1	CASSQDSVKREQFF	TGCGCCAGCAGCCAAGATAGCGTGAAAAGAGAGCAGTTCTTC
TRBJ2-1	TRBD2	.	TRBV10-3	CAISDLASGRDEQFF	TGTGCCATCAGTGATCTAGCTAGCGGGAGAGATGAGCAGTTCTTC
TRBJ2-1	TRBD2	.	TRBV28	CASSFVRLAGNEQFF	TGTGCCAGCAGTTTCGTCCGACTAGCCGGCAATGAGCAGTTCTTC
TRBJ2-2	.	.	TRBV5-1	CASSLAGGGNTGELFF	TGCGCCAGCAGCTTGGCTGGGGGGGGCAACACCGGGGAGCTGTTTTTT
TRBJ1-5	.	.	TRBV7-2	CASSLAFQRPVLHQPQHF	TGTGCCAGCAGCTTAGCGTTTCAGAGGCCGGTACTTCATCAGCCCCAGCATTTT
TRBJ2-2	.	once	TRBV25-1	CASSNRETGELFF	TGTGCCAGCAGCAACAGGGAAACCGGGGAGCTGTTTTTT